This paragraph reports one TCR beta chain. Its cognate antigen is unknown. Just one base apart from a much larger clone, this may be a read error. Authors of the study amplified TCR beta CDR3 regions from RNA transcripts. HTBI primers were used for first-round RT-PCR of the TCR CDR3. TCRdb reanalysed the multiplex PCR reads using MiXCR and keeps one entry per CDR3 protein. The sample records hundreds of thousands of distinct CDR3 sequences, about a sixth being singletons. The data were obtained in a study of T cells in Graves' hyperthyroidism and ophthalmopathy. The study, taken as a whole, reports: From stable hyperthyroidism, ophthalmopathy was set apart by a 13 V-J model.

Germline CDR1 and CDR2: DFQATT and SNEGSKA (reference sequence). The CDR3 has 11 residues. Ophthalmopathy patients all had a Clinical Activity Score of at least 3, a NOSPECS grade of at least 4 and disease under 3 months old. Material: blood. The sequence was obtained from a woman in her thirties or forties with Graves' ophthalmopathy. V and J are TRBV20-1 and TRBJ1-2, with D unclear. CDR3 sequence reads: CSAHQNYGYIF. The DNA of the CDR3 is TGCAGTGCTCATCAGAACTATGGCTACATCTTC.